This T cell receptor (beta chain) was documented in a study of T-cell memory formation after mild COVID-19. The length of the CDR3 is 14 residues. V lost 3 bases to trimming and J lost 5 bases, with 14 bases between them. CDR1 is SGHRS and CDR2 is YFSETQ in the germline V gene. TCRdb analysed the 5' RACE reads with MiXCR anew, one entry per CDR3 protein. The data contain roughly 170,000 distinct CDR3 sequences, less than 20% of them singletons. Sequences were obtained from PBMCs or a T cell subset sorted from them (not recorded which). The chain has TRBV5-1 and TRBJ1-2; maybe TRBD1 (5 bases). The source is a man younger than 35 who had mild COVID-19 (a few samples of this study predate the infection). Cell type and time point are not known. The CDR3 region has the DNA TGCGCCAGCAGCTGGGGCACGACGGATTATGGCTACACCTTC. This encodes CASSWGTTDYGYTF.